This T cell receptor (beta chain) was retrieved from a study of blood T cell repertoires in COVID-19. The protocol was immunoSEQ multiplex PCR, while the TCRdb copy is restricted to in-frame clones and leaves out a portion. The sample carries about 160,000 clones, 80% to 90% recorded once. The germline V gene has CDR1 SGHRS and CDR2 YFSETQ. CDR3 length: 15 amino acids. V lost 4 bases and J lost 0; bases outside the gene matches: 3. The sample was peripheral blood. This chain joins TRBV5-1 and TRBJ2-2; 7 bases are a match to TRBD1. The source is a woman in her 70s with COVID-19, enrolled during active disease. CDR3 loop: CASSQGQANTGELFF. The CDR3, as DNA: TGCGCCAGCAGCCAAGGACAGGCGAACACCGGGGAGCTGTTTTTT. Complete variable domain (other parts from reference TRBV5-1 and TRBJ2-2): KAGVTQTPRYLIKTRGQQVTLSCSPISGHRSVSWYQQTPGQGLQFLFEYFSETQRNKGNFPGRFSGRQFSNSRSEMNVSTLELGDSALYLCASSQGQANTGELFFGEGSRLTVL.